This T cell receptor beta chain was captured by sequencing in a study of T cells after yellow fever vaccination (dated by TCRdb to about 2019). A note on the overall study: The SMART-Seq v4 Ultra Low Input RNA kit was used to prepare libraries from fractions with low cell numbers. To track T-cell clones before and after primary and booster YFV17D yellow fever vaccination, bulk TCR alpha and beta repertoires were sequenced longitudinally. The cohort comprised two healthy male donors, one aged 18 to 30 and one aged 30 to 40 years. Blood samples were taken at several timepoints before and after primary and secondary immunization, and bulk PBMC replicates and cell subsets were isolated.

CDR3 length: 15 amino acids, cysteine to phenylalanine. This entry keeps only the CDR3 DNA: 45 bases, framed from base 1. CDR1 is given as SGHNT and CDR2 as YENEEA, both from the germline V gene. V gives up 5 bases and J gives up 2 bases, and the segment between their germline ends measures 15 bases. On the study overall, not on this receptor specifically: FACS-sorted repertoires could contain abundant contaminating clonotypes from the bulk population, so computational filtering was required. Most clones expanded after primary vaccination were re-detected after the booster (96% of CD4 and approximately 88% of CD8), suggesting broad memory maintenance. Compared with the primary T-cell response, the secondary T-cell response was weaker but faster, peaking on day 5 rather than day 15. A small fraction of clonotypes appeared in both the CD4 and CD8 compartments, likely as a result of convergent recombination. The study included only a couple of donors, which limits how far the findings can be generalized.

The sample's treatment or condition, from its label and the paper: live attenuated yellow fever vaccine strain. Two biological replicates of bulk PBMCs were collected at each blood-draw timepoint. A standard Ficoll-Paque protocol was used to isolate PBMCs from peripheral blood. RNA was extracted with TriZol from bulk PBMCs, CD4 and CD8 fractions, and dextramer-positive and dextramer-negative fractions. This clonotype was detected only a few times. Which antigen it targets is not known. Base qualities are missing; no much larger clone stands one base away. TCR cDNA was synthesized by 5'RACE template switching, through which a universal primer site and unique molecular identifiers were introduced. Priming of cDNA synthesis was performed from both the TCR alpha and TCR beta constant segments. Libraries were amplified in two PCR steps, with sample barcodes and sequencing adapters added in the second step. Sequencing of libraries was done on Illumina HiSeq 2500 (2x100 bp) or NovaSeq (2x150 bp). The paper's processing steps were these. Reads were demultiplexed and collapsed into UMI consensus sequences with MIGEC, and V(D)J alignment was performed with MiXCR. Vaccine-responding clonotypes were identified with edgeR using replicate PBMC samples, with FDR below 0.01 and a log2 fold change above 5 up to day 15 being required. Bulk clonotypes were assigned CD4 or CD8 identity according to which sequenced CD4 or CD8 repertoire held them at higher abundance. TCRdb handled the public reads itself, with Q25 trimming in fastp and clone calling in MiXCR, and kept productive beta chains. Each CDR3 protein gets just one entry, which takes the most common genes and DNA from the rows behind it. These V and J calls are TCRdb output, not the study's own analysis. In this sample the table shows some 500,000 distinct CDR3 sequences, 13% of which occur a single time. The ten largest make up about an eighth of the sample.

The starting material was PBMCs, obtained on the day of the yellow fever booster vaccination. The receptor's source is a man aged 25 to 40 who received the YFV17D yellow fever vaccine. This chain is built from TRBV11-3 and TRBJ2-5, and possibly TRBD1, on 5 matching bases. CDR3 region: CASSVGLALQETQYF. The nucleotides are TGTGCCAGCAGCGTGGGGCTGGCCCTACAAGAGACCCAGTACTTC.